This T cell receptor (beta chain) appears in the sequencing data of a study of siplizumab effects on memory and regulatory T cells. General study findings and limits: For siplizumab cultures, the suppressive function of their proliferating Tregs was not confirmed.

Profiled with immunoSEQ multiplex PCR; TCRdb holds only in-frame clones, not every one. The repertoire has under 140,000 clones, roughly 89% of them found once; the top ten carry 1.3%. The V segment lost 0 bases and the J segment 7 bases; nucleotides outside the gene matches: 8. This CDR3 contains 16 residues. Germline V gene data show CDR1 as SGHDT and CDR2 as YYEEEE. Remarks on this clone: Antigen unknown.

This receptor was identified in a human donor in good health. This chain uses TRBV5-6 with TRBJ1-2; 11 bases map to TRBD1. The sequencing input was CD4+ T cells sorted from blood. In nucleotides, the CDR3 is TGTGCCAGCAGCTTGGTTGTCGGACAGGGGGCTTTTGGCTACACCTTC. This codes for CASSLVVGQGAFGYTF. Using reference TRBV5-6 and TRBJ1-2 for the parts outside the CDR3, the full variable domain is DAGVTQSPTHLIKTRGQQVTLRCSPKSGHDTVSWYQQALGQGPQFIFQYYEEEERQRGNFPDRFSGHQFPNYSSELNVNALLLGDSALYLCASSLVVGQGAFGYTFGSGTRLTVV.